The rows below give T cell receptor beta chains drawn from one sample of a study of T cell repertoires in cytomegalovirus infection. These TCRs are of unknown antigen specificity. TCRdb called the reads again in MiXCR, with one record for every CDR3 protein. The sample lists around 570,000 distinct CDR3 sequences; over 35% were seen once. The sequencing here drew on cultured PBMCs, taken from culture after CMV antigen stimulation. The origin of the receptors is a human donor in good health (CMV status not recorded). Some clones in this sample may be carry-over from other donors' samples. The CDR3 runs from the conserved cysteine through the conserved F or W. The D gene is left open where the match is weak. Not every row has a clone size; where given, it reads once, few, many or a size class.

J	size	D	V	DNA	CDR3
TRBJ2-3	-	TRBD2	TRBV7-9	TGTGCCAGCCGATACGGGGGGGCATCAGATACGCAGTATTTT	CASRYGGASDTQYF
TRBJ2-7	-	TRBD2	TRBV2	TGTGCCAGCAGTGAAGGGGGTAGCGGGGCCTCCTACGAGCAGTACTTC	CASSEGGSGASYEQYF
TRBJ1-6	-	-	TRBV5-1	TGCGCCAGCAGCTCGGACGGCCATTCACCCCTCCACTTT	CASSSDGHSPLHF
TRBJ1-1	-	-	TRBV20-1	TGCAGTGCTAGAGTAATCGGGACTCCGGGGACTGAAGCTTTCTTT	CSARVIGTPGTEAFF
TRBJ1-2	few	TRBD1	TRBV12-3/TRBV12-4	TGTGCCTCGGAGGGGGCAAACTATGGCTACACCTTC	CASEGANYGYTF
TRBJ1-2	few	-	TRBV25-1	TGTGCCAGCAGTGAGTGGAGACTAGGAATCGGCTATGGCTACACCTTC	CASSEWRLGIGYGYTF
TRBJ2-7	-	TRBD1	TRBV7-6	TGTGCCAGCAGCTTGGGGACAGGGGTGGGGTACGAGCAGTACTTC	CASSLGTGVGYEQYF
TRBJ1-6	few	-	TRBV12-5	TGTGCTAGTGGCGTTCCCCAGGGAGGAAAAAATTCACCCCTCCACTTT	CASGVPQGGKNSPLHF
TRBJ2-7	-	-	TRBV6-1	TGTGCCAGCAGTCTTCCGGCCCCCTACGAGCAGTACTTC	CASSLPAPYEQYF
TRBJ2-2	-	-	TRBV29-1	TGCAGCGTTTTTGAGCGCGCGAACACCGGGGAGCTGTTTTTT	CSVFERANTGELFF
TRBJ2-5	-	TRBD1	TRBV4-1	TGCGCCAGCAGCCTTAAAGGGGGCGATGGGGAGACCCAGTACTTC	CASSLKGGDGETQYF
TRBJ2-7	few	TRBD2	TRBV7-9	TGTGCCAGCAGCCTCGGGGAGGGACTGCCCGAGCAGTACTTC	CASSLGEGLPEQYF
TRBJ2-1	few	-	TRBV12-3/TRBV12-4	TGTGCCAGCAGTTTCCCTAGATCTGGCTACAATGAGCAGTTCTTC	CASSFPRSGYNEQFF
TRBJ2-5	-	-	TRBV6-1	TGTGCCAGCAGTGATATTGTGGAGACCCAGTACTTC	CASSDIVETQYF
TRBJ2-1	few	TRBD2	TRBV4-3	TGCGCCAGCAGCCAAAAATTGGGGACTAGCGGGTACAATGAGCAGTTCTTC	CASSQKLGTSGYNEQFF
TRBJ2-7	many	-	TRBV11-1	TGTGCCAGCACCCCTGTGGGGGGTAGCTCCTACGAGCAGTACTTC	CASTPVGGSSYEQYF
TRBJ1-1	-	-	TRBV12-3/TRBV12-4	TGTGCCACCAACAGGGCCAACACTGAAGCTTTCTTT	CATNRANTEAFF
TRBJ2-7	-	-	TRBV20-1	TGCAGTGCCGAGAGGACATACGAGCAGTACTTC	CSAERTYEQYF
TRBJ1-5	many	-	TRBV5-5	TGTGCCAGCAGCTCCTTCGCTGGGGTAGGACAGCCCCAGCATTTT	CASSSFAGVGQPQHF
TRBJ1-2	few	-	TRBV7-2	TGTGCCAGCAGCTTGGGCACCCAGAACTATGGCTACACCTTC	CASSLGTQNYGYTF
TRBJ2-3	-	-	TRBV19	TGTGCCAGTAGTACGCCCGCGACGACGGCGGTCTACACAGATACGCAGTATTTT	CASSTPATTAVYTDTQYF
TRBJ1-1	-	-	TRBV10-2	TGCGCCAGTAAGATGGGTGACACTGAAGCTTTCTTT	CASKMGDTEAFF
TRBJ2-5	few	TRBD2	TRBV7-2	TGTGCCAGCAGCTTGCAAACTAGCGGGGGTGAGACCCAGTACTTC	CASSLQTSGGETQYF
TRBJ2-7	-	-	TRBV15	TGTGCCACCAGCAGGGAACATACTGGCCTATACGAGCAGTACTTC	CATSREHTGLYEQYF
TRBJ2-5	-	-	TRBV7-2	TGTGCCAGCAGCTATATTTTGGGGGCCGGGACCCAGTACTTC	CASSYILGAGTQYF
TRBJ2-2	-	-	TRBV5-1	TGCGCCAGCAGCTTGGGACAGTCGAACACCGGGGAGCTGTTTTTT	CASSLGQSNTGELFF
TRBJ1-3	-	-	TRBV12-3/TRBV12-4	TGTGCCAGCAGTTTTCGGGAAAACACCATATATTTT	CASSFRENTIYF
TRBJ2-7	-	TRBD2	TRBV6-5	TGTGCCAGCAGTTCACCCCCGGGACTAGCGGGAAAAGGGTACGAGCAGTACTTC	CASSSPPGLAGKGYEQYF
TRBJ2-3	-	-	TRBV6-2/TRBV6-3	TGTGCCAGCAGTGCCATCTCCAGGGTCCGAGCCGATCGGGGAACAGATACGCAGTATTTT	CASSAISRVRADRGTDTQYF
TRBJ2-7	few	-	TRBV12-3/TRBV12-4	TGTGCCAGCAGTTTTGCGGGGATGTTCTCGGAGCAGTACTTC	CASSFAGMFSEQYF
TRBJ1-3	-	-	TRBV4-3	TGCGCCAGCAGTCTACGACAGCCTTCGTCTGGAAACACCATATATTTT	CASSLRQPSSGNTIYF
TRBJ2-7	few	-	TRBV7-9	TGTGCCAGCAGCTTTTCCCGCAACTACGAGCAGTACTTC	CASSFSRNYEQYF
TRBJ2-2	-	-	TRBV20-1	TGCAGTGCTGATTCCGGGAGAAACACCGGGGAGCTGTTTTTT	CSADSGRNTGELFF
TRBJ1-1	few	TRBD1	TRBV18	TGTGCCAGCTCGGAAGGACAGGGGGGATTGGGCACTGAAGCTTTCTTT	CASSEGQGGLGTEAFF
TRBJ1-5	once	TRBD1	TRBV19	TGTGCCAGTAGTATGGACAGGAAGAATCAGCCCCAGCATTTT	CASSMDRKNQPQHF
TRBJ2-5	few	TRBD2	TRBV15	TGTGCCACCAGCGTATCGCTAGCGGTCTTTCAAGAGACCCAGTACTTC	CATSVSLAVFQETQYF
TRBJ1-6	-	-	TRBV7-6	TGTGCCAGCAGCTTAGGGGGGACCATCTATAATTCACCCCTCCACTTT	CASSLGGTIYNSPLHF
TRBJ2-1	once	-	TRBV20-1	TGCAGTGCTGCGTTTAGTAGCGGCTACAATGAGCAGTTCTTC	CSAAFSSGYNEQFF